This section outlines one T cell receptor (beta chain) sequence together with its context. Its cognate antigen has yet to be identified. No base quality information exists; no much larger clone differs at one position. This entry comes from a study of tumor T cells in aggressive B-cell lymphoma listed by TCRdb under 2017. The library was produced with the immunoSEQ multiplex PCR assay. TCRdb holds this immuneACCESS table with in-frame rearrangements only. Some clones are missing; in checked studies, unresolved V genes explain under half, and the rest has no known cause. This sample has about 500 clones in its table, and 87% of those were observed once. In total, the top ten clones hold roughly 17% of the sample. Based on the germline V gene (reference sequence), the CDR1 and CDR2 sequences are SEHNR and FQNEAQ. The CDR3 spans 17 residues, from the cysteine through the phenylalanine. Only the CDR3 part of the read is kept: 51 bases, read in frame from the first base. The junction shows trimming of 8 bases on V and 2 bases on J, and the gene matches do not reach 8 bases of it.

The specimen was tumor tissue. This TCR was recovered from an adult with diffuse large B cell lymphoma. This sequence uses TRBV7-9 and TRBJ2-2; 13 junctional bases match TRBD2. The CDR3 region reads CASRTSGSFRNTGELFF. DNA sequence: TGTGCCAGCCGGACTAGCGGGAGTTTTAGAAACACCGGGGAGCTGTTTTTT.